The clone carrying this T cell receptor (beta chain) was seen ten or more times. The data originate from a study of T-cell reconstitution after alpha-beta-depleted transplantation in children. The germline V gene has CDR1 ENHRY and CDR2 SYGVKD. The ends lost 6 bases at V and 2 bases at J; junction bases unmatched: 1. This CDR3 region has 13 residues. The TCRbeta library incorporated unique molecular identifiers. Each CDR3 protein is one row after TCRdb ran MiXCR on the PCR reads. This sample carries around 490,000 distinct CDR3 sequences, about an eighth of them seen once, and the ten largest clones take around 15%.

The sequence was obtained from a female patient between 2 and 15 years old who had a stem cell transplant for aplastic anemia, so the T cells may come from the graft donor. The material sequenced was PBMCs, mostly from graft donor cells, taken 180 days after TCRalphabeta/CD19-depleted stem cell transplant. The rearrangement links TRBV10-3 to TRBJ2-7; 10 nucleotides match TRBD1. The CDR3 is CAISGTGAYEQYF. The CDR3 region has the DNA TGTGCCATCAGCGGGACAGGGGCCTACGAGCAGTACTTC.